Described below is a single T cell receptor beta chain sequence and its context. In the original processing: Reference gene primer amplification gave estimated nucleated cell counts. This table comes from immunoSEQ multiplex PCR, and its TCRdb copy is limited to in-frame clones, with some not included. The V and J calls and clone size are taken from that table; D and trimming were inferred from the DNA. The sample carries tens of thousands of clones, roughly nine tenths recorded once. This sample is part of a study of blood T cell repertoires in COVID-19. Study summary: COVID-19 samples, acute and convalescent, were from the United States, Italy and Spain. PBMCs, B-cell-depleted T cells, or T cells were the source of the cDNA or gDNA that made up the material.

This CDR3 spans 15 amino acids. Germline CDR1 WSHSY, CDR2 SAAADI. J lost 1 base, V lost 8 bases, and 10 bases had no gene match. The chain carries TRBV10-2 and TRBJ2-7; 8 nucleotides match TRBD1. The sequence was obtained from a human donor in a cohort sampled during active COVID-19. Sequencing was carried out using peripheral blood. The CDR3 sequence: CASRIGQGLSYEQYF. The CDR3 DNA follows: TGCGCCAGCCGAATCGGACAGGGCCTTTCCTACGAGCAGTACTTC.